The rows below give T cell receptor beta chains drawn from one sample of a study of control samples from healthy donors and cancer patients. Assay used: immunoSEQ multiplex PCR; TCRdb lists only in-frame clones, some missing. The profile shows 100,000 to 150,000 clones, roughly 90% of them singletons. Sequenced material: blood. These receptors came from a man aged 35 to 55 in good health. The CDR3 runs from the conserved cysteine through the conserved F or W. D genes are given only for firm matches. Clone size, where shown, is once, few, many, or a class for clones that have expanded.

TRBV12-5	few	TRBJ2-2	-	CASTFRAQNTGELFF	TGTGCTAGTACTTTTAGGGCGCAGAACACCGGGGAGCTGTTTTTT
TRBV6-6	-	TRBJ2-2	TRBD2	CASRDGGAVAGELFF	TGTGCCAGCAGGGACGGGGGGGCCGTTGCCGGGGAGCTGTTTTTT
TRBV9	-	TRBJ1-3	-	CASSGDPGLPKRRAGNTIYF	TGTGCCAGCAGCGGGGATCCGGGACTTCCAAAGAGGAGGGCTGGAAACACCATATATTTT
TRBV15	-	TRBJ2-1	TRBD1	CATSWGTGGDEQFF	TGTGCCACCAGCTGGGGGACAGGGGGAGATGAGCAGTTCTTC
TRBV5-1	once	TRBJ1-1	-	CASHSHQNTEAFF	TGCGCCAGTCACTCTCACCAGAACACTGAAGCTTTCTTT
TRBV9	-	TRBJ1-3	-	CASSVFDSPSSGNTIYF	TGTGCCAGCAGCGTTTTTGACAGTCCCTCCTCTGGAAACACCATATATTTT
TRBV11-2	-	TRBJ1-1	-	CASALKSQDTEAFF	TGTGCCAGCGCGTTGAAGTCACAGGACACTGAAGCTTTCTTT
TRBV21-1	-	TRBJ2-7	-	CASKLCGGFSYEQYF	TGTGCCAGCAAATTATGCGGGGGTTTCAGCTACGAGCAGTACTTC
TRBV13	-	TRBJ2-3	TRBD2	CASSTGLAGGTDTQYF	TGTGCCAGCAGCACCGGACTAGCGGGGGGTACAGATACGCAGTATTTT
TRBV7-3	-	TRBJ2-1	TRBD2	CASSLASGVYNEQFF	TGTGCCAGCAGCTTAGCGAGCGGGGTCTACAATGAGCAGTTCTTC
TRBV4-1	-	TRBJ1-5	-	CASSHGGRKQPQHF	TGCGCCAGCAGCCACGGGGGACGAAAACAGCCCCAGCATTTT
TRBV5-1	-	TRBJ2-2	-	CASNPDPGAGELFF	TGCGCCAGCAATCCGGACCCCGGGGCCGGGGAGCTGTTTTTT
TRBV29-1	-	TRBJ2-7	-	CSVGAGSSYEQYF	TGCAGCGTTGGGGCAGGCAGCTCCTACGAGCAGTACTTC
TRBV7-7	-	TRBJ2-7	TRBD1	CASSPDRGTYEQYF	TGTGCTAGCAGTCCAGACAGGGGTACCTACGAGCAGTACTTC
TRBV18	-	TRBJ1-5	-	CASSPQDDQPQHF	TGTGCCAGCTCACCGCAGGACGATCAGCCCCAGCATTTT
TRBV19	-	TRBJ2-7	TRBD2	CASSIELSFGTIRREQYF	TGTGCCAGTAGTATAGAGTTGTCTTTTGGGACTATCCGTCGCGAGCAGTACTTC
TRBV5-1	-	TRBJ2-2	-	CASSLDPRNTGELFF	TGCGCCAGCAGCTTGGACCCTCGAAACACCGGGGAGCTGTTTTTT
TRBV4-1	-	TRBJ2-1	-	CASSLSGSSYNEQFF	TGCGCCAGCAGCCTCTCGGGCAGCTCCTACAATGAGCAGTTCTTC
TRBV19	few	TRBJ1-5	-	CASRPDRSSNQPQHF	TGTGCCAGTAGACCAGACAGGTCTAGCAATCAGCCCCAGCATTTT
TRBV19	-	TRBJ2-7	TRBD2	CASSPPGLPYEQYF	TGTGCCAGTAGCCCACCGGGACTACCCTACGAGCAGTACTTC
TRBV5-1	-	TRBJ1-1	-	CASSPDPGASTEAFF	TGCGCCAGCAGCCCCGACCCCGGCGCATCCACTGAAGCTTTCTTT
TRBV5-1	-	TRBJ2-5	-	CASSPGTAAQETQYF	TGCGCCAGCAGCCCCGGGACTGCAGCCCAAGAGACCCAGTACTTC
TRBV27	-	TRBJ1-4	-	CASRPQGLTNEKLFF	TGTGCCAGCAGACCTCAAGGGCTAACAAATGAAAAACTGTTTTTT
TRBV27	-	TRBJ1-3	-	CASSSLVSGVGNTIYF	TGTGCCAGCAGTTCCCTCGTCTCAGGGGTAGGAAACACCATATATTTT
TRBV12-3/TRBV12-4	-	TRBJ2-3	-	CASSPLADTQYF	TGTGCCAGCAGCCCCCTAGCGGATACGCAGTATTTT
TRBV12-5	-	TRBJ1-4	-	CASGLRPPNEKLFF	TGTGCTAGTGGTTTGCGCCCTCCTAATGAAAAACTGTTTTTT
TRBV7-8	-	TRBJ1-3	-	CASSISRDSGNTIYF	TGTGCCAGCAGCATCAGTAGGGACTCTGGAAACACCATATATTTT
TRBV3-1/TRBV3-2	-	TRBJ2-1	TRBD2	CASSQQGLAGAGNEQFF	TGTGCCAGCAGCCAGCAGGGACTAGCGGGGGCGGGGAATGAGCAGTTCTTC
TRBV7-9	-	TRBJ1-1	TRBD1	CASSRMTQGVGEAFF	TGTGCCAGCAGCAGAATGACCCAGGGGGTAGGTGAAGCTTTCTTT
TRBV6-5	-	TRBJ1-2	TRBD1	CASSPTGGYGYTF	TGTGCCAGCAGTCCGACAGGGGGCTATGGCTACACCTTC
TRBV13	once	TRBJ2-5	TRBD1	CASSPRQGSGETQYF	TGTGCCAGCAGCCCCCGACAGGGCTCGGGGGAGACCCAGTACTTC
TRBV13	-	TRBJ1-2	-	CASSSTVGNYGYTF	TGTGCCAGCAGTTCGACAGTGGGAAACTATGGCTACACCTTC
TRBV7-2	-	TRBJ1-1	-	CASSLQGGMNTEAFF	TGTGCCAGCAGTTTACAGGGAGGAATGAACACTGAAGCTTTCTTT
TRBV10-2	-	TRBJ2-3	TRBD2	CASTPILAGIKDTQYF	TGCGCCAGCACCCCAATACTAGCGGGGATAAAAGATACGCAGTATTTT
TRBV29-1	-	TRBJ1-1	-	CSVPNGGGNTEAFF	TGCAGCGTCCCTAATGGAGGGGGGAACACTGAAGCTTTCTTT
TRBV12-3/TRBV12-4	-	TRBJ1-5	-	CASSSDYGPQHF	TGTGCCAGCAGTTCGGATTATGGACCCCAGCATTTT
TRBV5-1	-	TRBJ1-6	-	CASSPGDNSPLHF	TGCGCCAGCAGCCCTGGGGATAATTCACCCCTCCACTTT
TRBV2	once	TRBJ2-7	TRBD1	CASKGQAYSYEQYF	TGTGCCAGCAAGGGACAGGCTTACTCCTACGAGCAGTACTTC
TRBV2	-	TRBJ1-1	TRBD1	CASKEGAGTEAFF	TGTGCCAGCAAGGAGGGGGCGGGTACTGAAGCTTTCTTT
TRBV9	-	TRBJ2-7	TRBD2	CASSGPGGSGDEQYF	TGTGCCAGCAGCGGCCCGGGGGGGTCGGGAGACGAGCAGTACTTC
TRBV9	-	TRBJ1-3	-	CASSVGGISGNTIYF	TGTGCCAGCAGCGTAGGGGGAATCTCTGGAAACACCATATATTTT
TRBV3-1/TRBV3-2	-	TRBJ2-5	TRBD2	CASSPSTSGLETQYF	TGTGCCAGCAGCCCATCGACTAGCGGCCTAGAGACCCAGTACTTC
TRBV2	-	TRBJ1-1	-	CASKANTEAFF	TGTGCCAGCAAGGCGAACACTGAAGCTTTCTTT
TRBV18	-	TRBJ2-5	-	CASSLTGKDETQYF	TGTGCCAGCTCTCTGACCGGGAAGGATGAGACCCAGTACTTC
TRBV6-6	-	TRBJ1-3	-	CASSYEWGLTGNTIYF	TGTGCCAGCAGTTATGAGTGGGGTTTAACTGGAAACACCATATATTTT